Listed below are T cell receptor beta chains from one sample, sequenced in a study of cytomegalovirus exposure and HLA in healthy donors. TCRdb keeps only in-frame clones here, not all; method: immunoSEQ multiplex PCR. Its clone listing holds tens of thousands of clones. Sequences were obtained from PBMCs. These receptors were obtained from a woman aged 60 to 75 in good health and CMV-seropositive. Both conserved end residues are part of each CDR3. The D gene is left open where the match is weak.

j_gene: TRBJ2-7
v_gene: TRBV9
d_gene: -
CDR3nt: TGTGCCAGCAGCCCTAGCCCTAAGGGAAGCTCCTACGAGCAGTACTTC
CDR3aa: CASSPSPKGSSYEQYF

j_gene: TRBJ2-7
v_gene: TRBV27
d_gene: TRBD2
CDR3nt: TGTGCCAGCAGTCCAGCCGGCTCTAGCGGGGGCTACGAGCAGTACTTC
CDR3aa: CASSPAGSSGGYEQYF

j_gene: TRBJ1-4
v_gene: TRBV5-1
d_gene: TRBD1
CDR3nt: TGCGCCAGCAGCTCGACAGGGGGTAATGAAAAACTGTTTTTT
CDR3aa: CASSSTGGNEKLFF

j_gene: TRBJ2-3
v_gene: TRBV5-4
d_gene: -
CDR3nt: TGTGCCAGCAGCGTACTAGGAGCAGATACGCAGTATTTT
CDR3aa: CASSVLGADTQYF

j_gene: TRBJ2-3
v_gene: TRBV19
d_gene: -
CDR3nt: TGTGCCAGTAGTATAAGGGCGACTATTAACACAGATACGCAGTATTTT
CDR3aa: CASSIRATINTDTQYF

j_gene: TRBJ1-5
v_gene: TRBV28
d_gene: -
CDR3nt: TGTGCCAGCAGTTTCCCGGACAGATATCAGCCCCAGCATTTT
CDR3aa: CASSFPDRYQPQHF

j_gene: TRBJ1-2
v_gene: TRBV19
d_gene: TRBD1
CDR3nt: TGTGCCAGTACCGCGGACAGGCTCTATGGCTACACCTTC
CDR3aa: CASTADRLYGYTF

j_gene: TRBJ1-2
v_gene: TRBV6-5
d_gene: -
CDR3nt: TGTGCCAGTAGGTGGGGCCGACCAGCTAACTATGGCTACACCTTC
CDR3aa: CASRWGRPANYGYTF

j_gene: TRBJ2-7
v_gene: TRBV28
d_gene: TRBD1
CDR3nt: TGTGCCAGCAGTTTTCCCAGGGGGCAATTAAACGAGCAGTACTTC
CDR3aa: CASSFPRGQLNEQYF

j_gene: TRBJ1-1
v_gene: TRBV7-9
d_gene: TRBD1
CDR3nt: TGTGCCAGCAGCTCCACAGGGGAGTACAGGAACACTGAAGCTTTCTTT
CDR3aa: CASSSTGEYRNTEAFF

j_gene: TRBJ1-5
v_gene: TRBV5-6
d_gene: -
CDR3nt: TGTGCCAGCAGCTTGACAGATTTGGGGCCCCAGCATTTT
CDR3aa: CASSLTDLGPQHF

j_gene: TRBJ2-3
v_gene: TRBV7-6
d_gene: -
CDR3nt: TGTGCCAGCAGCGTTGCTAGACGAGATACGCAGTATTTT
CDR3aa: CASSVARRDTQYF

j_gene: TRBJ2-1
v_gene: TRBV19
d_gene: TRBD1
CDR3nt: TGTGCCAGTAGTATCTTGACAGGGGTTCCTTCTGAGCAGTTCTTC
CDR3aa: CASSILTGVPSEQFF

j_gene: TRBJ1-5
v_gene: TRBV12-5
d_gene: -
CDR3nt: TGTGCTAGTGCTCTAACCGGCAATCAGCCCCAGCATTTT
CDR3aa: CASALTGNQPQHF

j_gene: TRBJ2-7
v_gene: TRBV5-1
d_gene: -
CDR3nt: TGCGCCAGCAGCAACCACGACAGCTACGAGCAGTACTTC
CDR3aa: CASSNHDSYEQYF

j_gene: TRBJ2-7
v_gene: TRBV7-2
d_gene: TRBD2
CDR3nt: TGTGCCAGCAAAGGGGGCACTAGCGGGGGGGCCTCCTACGAGCAGTACTTC
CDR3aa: CASKGGTSGGASYEQYF

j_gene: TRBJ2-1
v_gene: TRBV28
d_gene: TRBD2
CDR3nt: TGTGCCAGCAGATCTAGCGGGGGGGCCATTGAGCAGTTCTTC
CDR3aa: CASRSSGGAIEQFF

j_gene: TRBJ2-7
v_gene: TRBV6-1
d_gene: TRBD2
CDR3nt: TGTGCCAGCAGTGGAATGCCTAGCGGGCCATACGAGCAGTACTTC
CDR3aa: CASSGMPSGPYEQYF

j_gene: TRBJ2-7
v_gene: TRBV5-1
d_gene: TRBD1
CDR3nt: TGCGCCAGCAGCTTAACAGGGGGCACCTACGAGCAGTACTTC
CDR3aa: CASSLTGGTYEQYF

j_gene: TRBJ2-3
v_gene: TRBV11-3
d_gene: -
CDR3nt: TGTGCCAGCAGCTTAGAAGCGGCAGATACGCAGTATTTT
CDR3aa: CASSLEAADTQYF

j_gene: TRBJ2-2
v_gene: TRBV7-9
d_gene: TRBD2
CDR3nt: TGTGCCAGCAGCGATGGACTAGCGGTAAACACCGGGGAGCTGTTTTTT
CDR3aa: CASSDGLAVNTGELFF

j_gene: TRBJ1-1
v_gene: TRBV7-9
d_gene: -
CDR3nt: TGTGCCAGCAGCTTTGGGTCGACCCCCGCGCGGGAGGCTTTCTTT
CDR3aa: CASSFGSTPAREAFF

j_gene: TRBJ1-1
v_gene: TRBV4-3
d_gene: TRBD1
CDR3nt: TGCGCCAGCAGCCAACCTATGACAGGGGGGAACACTGAAGCTTTCTTT
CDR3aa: CASSQPMTGGNTEAFF

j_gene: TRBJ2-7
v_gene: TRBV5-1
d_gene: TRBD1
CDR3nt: TGCGCCAGCAGCTTTCAGGGGGACGGCTACGAGCAGTCCTTC
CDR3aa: CASSFQGDGYEQSF

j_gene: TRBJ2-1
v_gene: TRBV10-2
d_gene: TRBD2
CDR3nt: TGCGCCAGCACCCCCACGGGGGTAGCGGGGAGCAATGAGCAGTTCTTC
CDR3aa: CASTPTGVAGSNEQFF

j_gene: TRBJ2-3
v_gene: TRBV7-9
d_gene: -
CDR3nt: TGTGCCAGCAGCTCCGGGGACATTCAGTATGCGGATACGCAGTATTTT
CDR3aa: CASSSGDIQYADTQYF

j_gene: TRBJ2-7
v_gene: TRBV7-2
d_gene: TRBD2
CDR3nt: TGTGCCAGCAGCGTCTTGGGGGGGGGCTACGAGCAGTACTTC
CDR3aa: CASSVLGGGYEQYF

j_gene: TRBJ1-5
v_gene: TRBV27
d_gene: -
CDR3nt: TGTGCCAGCCGGTTTTCCCTGGAGGGCAATCAGCCCCAGCATTTT
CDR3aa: CASRFSLEGNQPQHF

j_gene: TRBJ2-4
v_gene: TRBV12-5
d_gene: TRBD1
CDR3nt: TGTGCTAGTGGTTTCGGGACAGGGGGGGACATTCAGTACTTC
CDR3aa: CASGFGTGGDIQYF

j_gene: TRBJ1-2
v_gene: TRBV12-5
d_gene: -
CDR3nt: TGTGCTAGTGGTTTAGAGGCAGGGCCCACCTATGGCTACACCTTC
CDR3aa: CASGLEAGPTYGYTF

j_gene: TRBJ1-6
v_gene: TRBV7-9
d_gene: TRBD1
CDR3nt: TGTGCCAGCAGCAGGGGGACAGCTAATAATTCACCCCTCCACTTT
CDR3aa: CASSRGTANNSPLHF

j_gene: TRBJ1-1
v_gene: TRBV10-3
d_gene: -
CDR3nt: TGTGCCATCAAGGTTGCCGGGGGGGACACTGAAGCTTTCTTT
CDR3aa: CAIKVAGGDTEAFF

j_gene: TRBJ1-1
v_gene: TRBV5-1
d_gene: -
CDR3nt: TGCGCCAGCAGTTCTAAAACCCTAGACACTGAAGCTTTCTTT
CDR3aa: CASSSKTLDTEAFF

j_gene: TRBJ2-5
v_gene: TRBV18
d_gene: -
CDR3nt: TGTGCCAGCTCACCGCAGGCAGGGCAGGAGACCCAGTACTTC
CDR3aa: CASSPQAGQETQYF

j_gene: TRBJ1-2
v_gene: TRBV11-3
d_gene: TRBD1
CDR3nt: TGTGCCAGCAGCTTAACGACAGGGAGCGGCTACACCTTC
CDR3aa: CASSLTTGSGYTF

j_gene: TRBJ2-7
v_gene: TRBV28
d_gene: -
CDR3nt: TGTGCCAGCAGTTTAAGGCCCCCCAGGGCCTACGAGCAGTACTTC
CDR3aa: CASSLRPPRAYEQYF

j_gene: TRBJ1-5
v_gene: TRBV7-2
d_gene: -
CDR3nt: TGTGCCAGCAGCTTTAGTGGGGCTGGTGGCAATCAGCCCCAGCATTTT
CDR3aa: CASSFSGAGGNQPQHF

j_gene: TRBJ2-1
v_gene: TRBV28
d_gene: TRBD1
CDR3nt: TGTGCCAGCACCTGGGGACAGGGTATTTACAATGAGCAGTTCTTC
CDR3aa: CASTWGQGIYNEQFF

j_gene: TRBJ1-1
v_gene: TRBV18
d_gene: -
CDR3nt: TGTGCCAGCTCACCGGTGGCCGACACTGAAGCTTTCTTT
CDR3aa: CASSPVADTEAFF

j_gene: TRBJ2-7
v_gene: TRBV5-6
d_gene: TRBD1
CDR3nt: TGTGCCAGCAGCTTGACAGGGGCCCTTTCCGAGCAGTACTTC
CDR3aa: CASSLTGALSEQYF

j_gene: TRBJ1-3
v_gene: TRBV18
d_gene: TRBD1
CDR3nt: TGTGCCAGCTCACCACGGAGGACAGGGGACGGAAACACCATATATTTT
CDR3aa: CASSPRRTGDGNTIYF

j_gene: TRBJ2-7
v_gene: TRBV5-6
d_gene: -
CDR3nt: TGTGCCAGCAGCTTGGGCCCACAGATGCTCTACGAGCAGTACTTC
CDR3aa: CASSLGPQMLYEQYF

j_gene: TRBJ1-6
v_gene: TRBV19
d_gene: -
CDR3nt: TGTGCCAGTATGGGAGAGAAGAGCTCCTATAATTCACCCCTCCACTTT
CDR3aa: CASMGEKSSYNSPLHF

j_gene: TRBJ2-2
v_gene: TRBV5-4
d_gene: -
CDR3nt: TGTGCCAGCAGCTTACCAGGGGTCACCGGGGAGCTGTTTTTT
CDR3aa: CASSLPGVTGELFF

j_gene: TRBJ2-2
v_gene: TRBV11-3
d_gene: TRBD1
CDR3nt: TGTGCCTGCGGACCGGGACAGGGAAACACCGGGGAGCTGTTTTTT
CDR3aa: CACGPGQGNTGELFF

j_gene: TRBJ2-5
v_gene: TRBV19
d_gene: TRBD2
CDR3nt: TGTGCCAGTAGGGGGACTAGCGGGGGCCGGGAGACCCAGTACTTC
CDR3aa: CASRGTSGGRETQYF

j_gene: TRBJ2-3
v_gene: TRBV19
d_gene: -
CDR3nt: TGTGCCAGTAGCCCGGGGAGGTCAGATACGCAGTATTTT
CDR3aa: CASSPGRSDTQYF

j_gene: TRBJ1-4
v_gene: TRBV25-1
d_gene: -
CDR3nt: TGTGCCAGCAGTGAAGCAGGGTCTGGGGAAAAACTGTTTTTT
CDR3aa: CASSEAGSGEKLFF

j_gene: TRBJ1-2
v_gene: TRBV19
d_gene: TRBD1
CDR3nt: TGTGCCAGTAGTCACCAGGGACAGTACTATGGCTACACCTTC
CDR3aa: CASSHQGQYYGYTF